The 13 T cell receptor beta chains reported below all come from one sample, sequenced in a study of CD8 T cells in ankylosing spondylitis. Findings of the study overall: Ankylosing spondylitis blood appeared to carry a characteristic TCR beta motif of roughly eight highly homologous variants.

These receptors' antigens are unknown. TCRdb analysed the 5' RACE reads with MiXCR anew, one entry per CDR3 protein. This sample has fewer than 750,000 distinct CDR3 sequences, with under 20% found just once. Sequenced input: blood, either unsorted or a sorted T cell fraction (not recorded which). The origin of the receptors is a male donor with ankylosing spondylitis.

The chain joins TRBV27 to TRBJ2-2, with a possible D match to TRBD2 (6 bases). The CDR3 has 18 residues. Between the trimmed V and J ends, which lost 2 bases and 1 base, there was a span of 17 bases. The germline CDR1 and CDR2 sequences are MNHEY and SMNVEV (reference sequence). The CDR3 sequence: CASSLKASSAMNTGELFF. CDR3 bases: TGTGCCAGCAGTTTAAAGGCCTCTAGCGCCATGAACACCGGGGAGCTGTTTTTT.

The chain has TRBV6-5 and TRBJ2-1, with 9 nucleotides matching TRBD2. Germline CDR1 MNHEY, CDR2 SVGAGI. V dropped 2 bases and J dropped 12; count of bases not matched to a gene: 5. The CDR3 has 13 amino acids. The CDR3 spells CASSYGGGALQFF. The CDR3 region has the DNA TGTGCCAGCAGTTACGGCGGGGGGGCCTTGCAGTTCTTC.

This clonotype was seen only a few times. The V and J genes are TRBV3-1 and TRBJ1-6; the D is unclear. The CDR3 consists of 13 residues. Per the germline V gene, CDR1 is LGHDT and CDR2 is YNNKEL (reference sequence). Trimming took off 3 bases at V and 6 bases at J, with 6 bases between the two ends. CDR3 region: CASSHGVNSPLHF. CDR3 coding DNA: TGTGCCAGCAGCCATGGCGTTAATTCACCCCTCCACTTT.

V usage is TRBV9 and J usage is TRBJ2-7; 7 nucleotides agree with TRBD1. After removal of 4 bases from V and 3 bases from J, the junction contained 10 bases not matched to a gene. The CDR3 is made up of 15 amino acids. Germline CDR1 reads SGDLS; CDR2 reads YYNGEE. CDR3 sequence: CASSTSGTAFYEQYF. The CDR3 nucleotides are TGTGCCAGCAGCACATCGGGGACAGCATTCTACGAGCAGTACTTC.

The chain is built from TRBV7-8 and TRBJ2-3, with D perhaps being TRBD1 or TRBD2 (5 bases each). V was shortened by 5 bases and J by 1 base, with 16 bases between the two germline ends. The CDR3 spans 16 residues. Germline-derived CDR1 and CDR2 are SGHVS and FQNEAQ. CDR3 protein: CASSPEGRGRTDTQYF. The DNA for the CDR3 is TGTGCCAGCAGCCCAGAGGGAAGGGGCCGCACAGATACGCAGTATTTT.

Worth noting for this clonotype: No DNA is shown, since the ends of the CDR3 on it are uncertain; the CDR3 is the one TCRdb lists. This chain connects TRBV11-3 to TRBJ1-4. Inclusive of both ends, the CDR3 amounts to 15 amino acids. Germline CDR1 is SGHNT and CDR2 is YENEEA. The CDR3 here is CASSGRCSLLKNCFF.

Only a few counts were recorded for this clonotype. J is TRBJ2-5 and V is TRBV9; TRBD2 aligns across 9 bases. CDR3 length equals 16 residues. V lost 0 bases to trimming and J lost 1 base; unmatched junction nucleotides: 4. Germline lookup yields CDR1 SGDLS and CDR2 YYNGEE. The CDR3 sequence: CASSVASGALQETQYF. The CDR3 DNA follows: TGTGCCAGCAGCGTAGCTAGCGGGGCGCTCCAAGAGACCCAGTACTTC.

The CDR3 loop reads CASRPGTGVQPQHF. CDR3 sequence (DNA): TGTGCCAGCAGGCCGGGGACAGGGGTTCAGCCCCAGCATTTT. The chain has TRBV7-8 and TRBJ1-5; 10 bases align to TRBD1. Germline trimming cut 6 bases from V and 6 bases from J; bases unmatched to any gene: 5. The CDR3 has 14 residues. Germline V gene sequence: CDR1 SGHVS, CDR2 FQNEAQ. Complete variable domain (other parts from reference TRBV7-8 and TRBJ1-5): GAGVSQSPRYKVAKRGQDVALRCDPISGHVSLFWYQQALGQGPEFLTYFQNEAQLDKSGLPSDRFFAERPEGSVSTLKIQRTQQEDSAVYLCASRPGTGVQPQHFGDGTRLSIL.

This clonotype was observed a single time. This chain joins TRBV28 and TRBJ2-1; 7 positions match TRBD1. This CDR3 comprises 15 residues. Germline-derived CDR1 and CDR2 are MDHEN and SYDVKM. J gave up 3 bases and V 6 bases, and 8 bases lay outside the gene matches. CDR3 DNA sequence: TGTGCCAGCAGCCCGGACAGGTTTTTCTACAATGAGCAGTTCTTC. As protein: CASSPDRFFYNEQFF.

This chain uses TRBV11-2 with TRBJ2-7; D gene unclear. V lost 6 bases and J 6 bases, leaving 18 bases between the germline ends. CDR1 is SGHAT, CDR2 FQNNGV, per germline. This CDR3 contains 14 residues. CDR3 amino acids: CASRSSGLSSEQYF. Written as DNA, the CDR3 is TGTGCCAGCAGGTCCTCGGGCCTATCCAGCGAGCAGTACTTC.

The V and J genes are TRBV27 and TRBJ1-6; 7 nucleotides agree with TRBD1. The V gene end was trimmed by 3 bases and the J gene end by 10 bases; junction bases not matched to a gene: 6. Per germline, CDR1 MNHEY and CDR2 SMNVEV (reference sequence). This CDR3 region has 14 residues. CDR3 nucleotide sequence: TGTGCCAGCAGTTTCGCAGGGGGAGTGTCACCCCTCCACTTT. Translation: CASSFAGGVSPLHF.

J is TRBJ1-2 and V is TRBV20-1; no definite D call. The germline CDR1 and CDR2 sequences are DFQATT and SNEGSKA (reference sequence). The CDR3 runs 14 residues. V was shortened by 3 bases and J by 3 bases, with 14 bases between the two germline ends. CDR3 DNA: TGCAGTGCTAGGGGTATAAATGCGGACTATGGCTACACCTTC. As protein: CSARGINADYGYTF.

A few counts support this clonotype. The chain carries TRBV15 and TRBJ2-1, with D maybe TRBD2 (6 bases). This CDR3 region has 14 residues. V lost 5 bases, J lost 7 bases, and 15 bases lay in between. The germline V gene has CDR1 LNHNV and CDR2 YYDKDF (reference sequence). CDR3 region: CATSPTRLGNEQFF. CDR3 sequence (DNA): TGTGCCACCAGCCCCACTAGACTAGGAAATGAGCAGTTCTTC.